The clone carrying this T cell receptor beta chain came up many times. The record originates from a study of neurological immune-mediated disorders. A single record per CDR3 protein comes from TCRdb applying MiXCR to the 5' RACE reads. The repertoire holds 65,000 to 80,000 distinct CDR3 sequences, with under 20% as singletons. The material sequenced was PBMCs. The sequence was collected from a woman between 35 and 50 years old in good health.

This CDR3 reads CASSQNKGLKYGYTF. Written as DNA, the CDR3 is TGTGCCAGCAGCCAAAACAAGGGGTTGAAGTATGGCTACACCTTC. The chain joins TRBV16 to TRBJ1-2, with D possibly being TRBD1 (5 bases). The length of the CDR3 is 15 residues. Germline CDR1 is KGHSY and CDR2 is FQNENV. Deletions cut 2 bases from V and 5 bases from J, with 15 bases between.